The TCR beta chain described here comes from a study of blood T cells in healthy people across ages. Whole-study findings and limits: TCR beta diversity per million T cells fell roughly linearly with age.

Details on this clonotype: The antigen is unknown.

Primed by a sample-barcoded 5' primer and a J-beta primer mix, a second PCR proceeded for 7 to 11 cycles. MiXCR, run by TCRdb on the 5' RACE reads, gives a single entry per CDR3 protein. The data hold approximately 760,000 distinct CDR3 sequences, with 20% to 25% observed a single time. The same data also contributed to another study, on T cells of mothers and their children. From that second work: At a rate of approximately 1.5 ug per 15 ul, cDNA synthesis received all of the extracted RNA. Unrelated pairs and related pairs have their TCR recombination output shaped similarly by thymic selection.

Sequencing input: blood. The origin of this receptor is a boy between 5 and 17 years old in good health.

The CDR3 loop reads CATSDKNYEQYF. The CDR3 nucleotides read TGTGCCACCAGTGATAAGAACTACGAGCAGTACTTC. V and J are TRBV24-1 and TRBJ2-7; no clear D. CDR3 size: 12 residues. V dropped 3 bases and J dropped 3 bases, with 5 bases sitting between them. CDR1 is KGHDR and CDR2 is SFDVKD in the germline V gene.